The clone carrying this T cell receptor beta chain was seen only a few times. The antigen is unknown. A read error may produce the germline difference seen at one junction end. Amplification targeted TCR beta CDR3 regions from RNA transcripts. The HTBI set primed first-round TCR CDR3 RT-PCR. TCRdb ran MiXCR on the multiplex PCR reads and lists one entry per CDR3 protein. The sample carries approximately 530,000 distinct CDR3 sequences, 15% to 20% recorded once. Germline loops: CDR1 DFQATT, CDR2 SNEGSKA (reference sequence). The CDR3 runs 14 residues. Disease duration was under 3 months in the ophthalmopathy patients, who also had a Clinical Activity Score of at least 3 and a NOSPECS grade of at least 4. These data belong to a study of T cells in Graves' hyperthyroidism and ophthalmopathy. Study results and caveats: Most thyroid clonotypes expanded above 0.001 were also detected in blood.

The receptor was derived from a man aged 35 to 55 with Graves' ophthalmopathy. The rearrangement links TRBV20-1 to TRBJ2-7; 9 bases agree with TRBD2. The sequencing sample was made of blood. The CDR3 reads CNARHWREGNEQYF. For the CDR3, the DNA is TGCAATGCTAGGCACTGGCGGGAGGGCAACGAGCAGTACTTC.